Sequencing of this T cell receptor beta chain was carried out in a study of identical twins. The sample holds many counts of this clonotype. Germline CDR1 reads SGHAT; CDR2 reads FQDESV (reference sequence). CDR3 length: 16 amino acids. V was shortened by 5 bases and J by 2 bases, with 16 bases between the two germline ends. MiXCR, applied by TCRdb to the 5' RACE reads, yields one record per CDR3 protein. The sample holds approximately 600,000 distinct CDR3 sequences, about 7.1% seen once. The sample also formed part of further work on yellow fever vaccine responses in identical twins.

Sequencing was carried out using PBMCs. The genes are TRBV11-1 and TRBJ2-1; D is possibly TRBD2 (5 bases). This receptor was taken from a woman aged 18-30 years in good health. CDR3 DNA sequence: TGTGCCAGCAGCCCATACCGGACTGAGACCTACAATGAGCAGTTCTTC. Its translation: CASSPYRTETYNEQFF.